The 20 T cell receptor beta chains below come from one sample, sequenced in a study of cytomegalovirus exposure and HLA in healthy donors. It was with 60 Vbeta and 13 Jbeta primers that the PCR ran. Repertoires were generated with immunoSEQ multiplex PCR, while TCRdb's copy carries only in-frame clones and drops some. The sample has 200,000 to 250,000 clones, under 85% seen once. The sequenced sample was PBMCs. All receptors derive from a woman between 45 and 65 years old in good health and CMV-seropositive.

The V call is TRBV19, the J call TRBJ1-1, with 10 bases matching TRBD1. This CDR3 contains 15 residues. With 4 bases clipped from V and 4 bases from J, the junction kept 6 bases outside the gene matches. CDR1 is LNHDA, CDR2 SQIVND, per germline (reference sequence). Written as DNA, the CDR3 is TGTGCCAGTAGTAGTGGCCGGGACAGGGGCACTGAAGCTTTCTTT. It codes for CASSSGRDRGTEAFF.

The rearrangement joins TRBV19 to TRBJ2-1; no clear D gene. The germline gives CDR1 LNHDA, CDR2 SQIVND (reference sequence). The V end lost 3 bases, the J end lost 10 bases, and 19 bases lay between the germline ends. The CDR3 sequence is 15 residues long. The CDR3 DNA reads TGTGCCAGTAGTATCGACGCTGCCGGGTATTCCGAGCAGTTCTTC. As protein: CASSIDAAGYSEQFF.

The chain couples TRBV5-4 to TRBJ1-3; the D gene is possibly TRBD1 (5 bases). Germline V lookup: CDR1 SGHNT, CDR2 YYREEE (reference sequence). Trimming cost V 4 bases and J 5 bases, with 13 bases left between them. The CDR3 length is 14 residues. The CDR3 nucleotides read TGTGCCAGCAGCCGAAGGGGAATGAGAAACACCATATATTTT. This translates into CASSRRGMRNTIYF.

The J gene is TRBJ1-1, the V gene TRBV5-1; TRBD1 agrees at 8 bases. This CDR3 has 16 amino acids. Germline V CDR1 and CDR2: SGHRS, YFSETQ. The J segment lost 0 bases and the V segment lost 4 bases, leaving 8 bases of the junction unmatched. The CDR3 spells CASSPDRAIMNTEAFF. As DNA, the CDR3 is TGCGCCAGCAGCCCGGACAGGGCGATCATGAACACTGAAGCTTTCTTT.

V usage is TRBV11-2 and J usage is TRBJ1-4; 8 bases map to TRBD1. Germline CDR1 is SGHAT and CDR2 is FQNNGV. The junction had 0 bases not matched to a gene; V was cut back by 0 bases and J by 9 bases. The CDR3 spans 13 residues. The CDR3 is CASSLDRGQKLFF. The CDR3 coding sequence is TGTGCCAGCAGCTTAGACAGGGGGCAAAAACTGTTTTTT.

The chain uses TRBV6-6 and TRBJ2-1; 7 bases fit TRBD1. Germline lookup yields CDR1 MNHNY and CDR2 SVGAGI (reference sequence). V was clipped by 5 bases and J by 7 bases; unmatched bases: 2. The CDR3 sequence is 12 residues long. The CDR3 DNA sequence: TGTGCCAGCAGTGGCAGGGGGAATGAGCAGTTCTTC. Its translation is CASSGRGNEQFF.

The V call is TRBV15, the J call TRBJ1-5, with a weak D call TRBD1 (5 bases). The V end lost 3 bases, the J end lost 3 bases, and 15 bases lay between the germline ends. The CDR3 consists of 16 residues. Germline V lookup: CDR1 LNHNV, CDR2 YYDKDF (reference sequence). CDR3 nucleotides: TGTGCCACCAGCAGTTCGGGCAGGGCCTACAATCAGCCCCAGCATTTT. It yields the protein CATSSSGRAYNQPQHF.

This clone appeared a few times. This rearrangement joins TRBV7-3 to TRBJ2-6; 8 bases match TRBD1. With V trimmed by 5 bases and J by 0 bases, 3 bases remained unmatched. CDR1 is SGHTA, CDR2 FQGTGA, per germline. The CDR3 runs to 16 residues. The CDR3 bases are TGTGCCAGCAGCCACAGGGGGAACTCTGGGGCCAACGTCCTGACTTTC. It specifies CASSHRGNSGANVLTF.

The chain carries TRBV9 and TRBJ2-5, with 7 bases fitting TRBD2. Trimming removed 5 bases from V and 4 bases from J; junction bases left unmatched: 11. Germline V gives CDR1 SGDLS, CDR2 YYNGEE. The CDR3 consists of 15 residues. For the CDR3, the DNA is TGTGCCAGCAGTGCTAGCGGATTAACCGGAGAGACCCAGTACTTC. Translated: CASSASGLTGETQYF.

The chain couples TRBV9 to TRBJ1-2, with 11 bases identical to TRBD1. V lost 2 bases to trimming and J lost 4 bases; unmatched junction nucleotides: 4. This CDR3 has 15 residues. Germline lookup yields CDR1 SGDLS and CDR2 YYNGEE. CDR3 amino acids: CASSVRTGGVYGYTF. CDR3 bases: TGTGCCAGCAGCGTCCGGACAGGGGGCGTCTATGGCTACACCTTC.

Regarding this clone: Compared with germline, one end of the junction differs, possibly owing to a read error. The CDR3 protein is CASSDAPGFGGGVLF. Here the CDR3 DNA reads TGTGCCAGCAGTGATGCGCCTGGGTTTGGCGGGGGAGTACTCTTC. The rearrangement uses TRBV6-1 and TRBJ2-1; TRBD2 matches 7 bases. The CDR3 sequence is 15 residues long. From germline, CDR1 is MNHNS and CDR2 SASEGT.

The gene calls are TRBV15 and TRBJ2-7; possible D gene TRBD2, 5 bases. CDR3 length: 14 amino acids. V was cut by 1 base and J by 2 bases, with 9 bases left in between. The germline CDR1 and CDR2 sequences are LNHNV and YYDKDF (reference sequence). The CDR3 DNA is TGTGCCACCAGCAGAGCCGGGAAAACCTACGAGCAGTACTTC. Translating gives CATSRAGKTYEQYF.

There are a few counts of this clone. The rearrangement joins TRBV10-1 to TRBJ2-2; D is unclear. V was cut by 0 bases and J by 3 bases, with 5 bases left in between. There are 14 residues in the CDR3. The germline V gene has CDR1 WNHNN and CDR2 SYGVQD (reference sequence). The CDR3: CASSESRYTGELFF. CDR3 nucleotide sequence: TGCGCCAGCAGTGAGTCCAGATACACCGGGGAGCTGTTTTTT.

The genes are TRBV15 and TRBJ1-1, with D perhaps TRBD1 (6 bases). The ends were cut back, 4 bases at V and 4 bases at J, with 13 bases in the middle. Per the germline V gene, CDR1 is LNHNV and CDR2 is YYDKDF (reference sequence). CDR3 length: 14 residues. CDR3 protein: CATSTHREGTEAFF. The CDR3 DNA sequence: TGTGCCACCAGCACTCACAGGGAGGGCACTGAAGCTTTCTTT.

CDR3 loop: CASSLAGGPLETQYF. The CDR3 coding sequence is TGTGCCAGCAGCTTAGCGGGGGGCCCGCTAGAGACCCAGTACTTC. This chain uses TRBV11-2 with TRBJ2-5, with a possible D match to TRBD2 (7 bases). The CDR3 is made up of 15 amino acids. Germline lookup yields CDR1 SGHAT and CDR2 FQNNGV. Trimming cost V 1 base and J 4 bases, with 13 bases left between them.

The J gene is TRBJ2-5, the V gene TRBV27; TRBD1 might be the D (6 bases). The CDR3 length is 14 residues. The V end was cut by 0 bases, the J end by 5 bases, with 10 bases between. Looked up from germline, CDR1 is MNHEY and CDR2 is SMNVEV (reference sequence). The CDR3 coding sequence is TGTGCCAGCAGTTTATCGTCCAGGGGCGAGACCCAGTACTTC. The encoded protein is CASSLSSRGETQYF.

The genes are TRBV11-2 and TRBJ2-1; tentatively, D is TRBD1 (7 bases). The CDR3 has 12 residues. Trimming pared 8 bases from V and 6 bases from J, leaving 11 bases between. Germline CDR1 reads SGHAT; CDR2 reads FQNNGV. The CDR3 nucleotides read TGTGCCAGCCGCAGGGGGGTCAATGAGCAGTTCTTC. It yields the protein CASRRGVNEQFF.

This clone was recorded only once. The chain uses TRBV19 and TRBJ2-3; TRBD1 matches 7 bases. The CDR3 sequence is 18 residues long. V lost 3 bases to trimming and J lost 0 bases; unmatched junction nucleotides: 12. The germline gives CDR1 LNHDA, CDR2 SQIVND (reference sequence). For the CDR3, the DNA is TGTGCCAGTAGTATGGGTCACAGGGGAGCCCTAAGCACAGATACGCAGTATTTT. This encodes CASSMGHRGALSTDTQYF.

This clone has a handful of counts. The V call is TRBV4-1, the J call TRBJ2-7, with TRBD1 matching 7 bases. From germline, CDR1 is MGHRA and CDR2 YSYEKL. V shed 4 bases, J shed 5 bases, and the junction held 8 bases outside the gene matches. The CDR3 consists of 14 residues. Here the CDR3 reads CASSRYRQGDEQYF. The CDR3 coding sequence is TGCGCCAGCAGCCGATACCGACAGGGCGACGAGCAGTACTTC.

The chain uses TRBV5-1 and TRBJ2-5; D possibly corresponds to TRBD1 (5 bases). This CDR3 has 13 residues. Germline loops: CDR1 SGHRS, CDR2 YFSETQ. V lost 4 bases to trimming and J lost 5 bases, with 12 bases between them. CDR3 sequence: CASSTDSLETQYF. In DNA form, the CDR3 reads TGCGCCAGCAGCACCGACAGTCTGGAGACCCAGTACTTC.